This paragraph covers one TCR beta chain sequence. No cognate antigen has been identified for it. There are no base qualities to consult, and no much larger clone falls within one base. Library construction relied on the immunoSEQ multiplex PCR assay. For the multiplex PCR, a mixture combining 60 forward primers for TCR Vbeta segments and 13 reverse primers for TCR Jbeta segments was used. Amplification of the CDR3 region of rearranged TCR beta genes was performed with a multiplex PCR assay on genomic DNA. The amplified TCR beta libraries were sequenced on the Illumina HiSeq System as 87-base-pair reads. In the paper's pipeline: Across the 500 to 700 repertoires, a later analysis counted around 80 million unique TCR beta chains, 8.5 million to 12 million of which were shared by at least two donors. Raw reads were error-corrected and collapsed into unique sequences with a nearest-neighbor algorithm that merged closely related sequences to remove PCR and sequencing errors. CDR3 sequences were aligned to IMGT reference sequences to assign V, D and J gene segments. For a sequence to be retained, at least a six-nucleotide match to both a V gene segment and a J gene segment was required. Rearrangements were classified as productive when the CDR3 lacked stop codons and remained in frame with V and J, and all other rearrangements were classified as non-productive. Following IMGT convention, CDR3 was defined as the stretch from the second conserved V-encoded cysteine up to the conserved J-encoded phenylalanine. In an earlier analysis of more than 550 of the donors, sequences lacking an unambiguous match to a single V gene segment were excluded. An earlier analysis of fewer than 750 of the donors called V segments functional above 56.7% productive rearrangements and segregating when the between-donor standard deviation exceeded 5%. To diagnose cytomegalovirus status from the catalog of TCR beta chain sequences, a statistical classification framework was built. In a later analysis, V and J genes were assigned by comparing TCR nucleotide sequences against IMGT/GENE-DB human TR gene sequences. In a later analysis, CDR3 sequences and most-parsimonious VDJ recombination scenarios were assigned using the TCRdist pipeline. In a later analysis, each TCR beta chain was defined by its CDR3 amino acid sequence together with its V-gene family, and reads without a unique V-gene family were excluded. To address suspected cross-contamination and a sequencing artifact, a later analysis removed roughly 580 highly shared, low-generation-probability nucleotide sequences. For each public chain, a later analysis derived a clonal expansion index from normalized ranks of inferred template counts within each repertoire. In a later analysis, generation probabilities were computed using a VDJ recombination model fitted to out-of-frame rearrangements, and the results were checked against IGoR. In a later analysis, TCR-TCR, TCR-HLA and TCR-CMV co-occurrence was scored with hypergeometric tests, and a repertoire-size bias correction was applied to TCR pairs. A later analysis estimated false discovery rates by permuting HLA or CMV assignments 20 times. In a later analysis, co-occurring TCRs were grouped using DBSCAN, with TCRdist sequence similarity added in when clustering inside HLA-allele-positive subsets. Repertoires with fewer than 30,000 or more than 120,000 public chains were left out of co-occurrence clustering, as were five repertoires with anomalous nucleotide sharing. What TCRdb holds here is the immuneACCESS table cut down to in-frame rearrangements. Part of the clones is not present; checked against another copy, under half of the missing clones reflect an unresolved V gene, and the others are unexplained. V and J calls and clone size are given by that table; D and trimming were obtained from the DNA. The sample table contains 240,000 or so clones; only one count was recorded for about 80% of them. The ten largest account for 5% to 6.5% of the sample.

This sample was taken from a study of cytomegalovirus exposure and HLA in healthy donors (dated by TCRdb to 2016 to 2017). Context from the whole study: An earlier analysis of 550 to 700 of the donors reported 250 to 350 Gb of sequence data and about 100 million unique TCR beta sequences from about 200 million T cells. Roughly 300 gigabases of sequencing data and around 80 million unique TCR sequences made up an early release that covered approximately 700 HLA-typed donors. A later analysis re-analyzed previously published TCR beta repertoires from 600 to 850 donors and added high-resolution HLA genotyping to study TCR occurrence patterns. HLA typing included class I and class II loci at four-digit resolution. Typing coverage differed by locus: A, B, C, DRB1 and DQB1 were typed in roughly 629-630 donors, DQA1 in about 500, DPA1 in 606, and DPB1 in 450 to 490. Every repertoire in the discovery cohort had been generated on one and the same sequencing platform. Among some 400 genotyped donors of the cohort, an average of approximately 240,000 unique TCR beta nucleotide sequences was sequenced per donor, of which about 19% were non-productive. Of the roughly 400 genotyped donors, roughly 76% were placed in the genetic ancestry cluster associated with self-reported Caucasian donors. An earlier analysis of fewer than 700 of the donors applied high-throughput TCR beta sequencing to assess whether each TCR beta V gene segment acted as functional or pseudogenic. To predict cytomegalovirus infection status, the study combined high-throughput TCR immunosequencing, statistical association of individual TCRs with disease status, and machine learning. A few DR-DQ haplotypes were treated as single units for association and clustering because of strong linkage in the cohort. The study aimed to test whether signatures of past pathogen exposure could be identified by cataloging public T cell receptors. In a later genetic analysis, genome-wide SNP genotypes for about three fifths of the roughly 670 donors were used, and that subset was treated as a discovery cohort. Donor age, sex, ethnicity and CMV serostatus were collected together with the repertoire data. The later analysis used no new phenotypic data to find candidate immune exposures, relying instead on TCR beta sequences and their occurrence across donors. In addition to the first cohort of several hundred subjects, a separate validation cohort of 120 different subjects was used. The study used immunosequencing to profile the T cell repertoires of approximately 640 subjects and linked those repertoires to cytomegalovirus serostatus.

Summary of the overall study and its limitations: According to the authors, the approach could potentially be generalized to other disease states and immunological phenotypes. Several of the top co-occurrence clusters appeared to be linked to parvovirus B19, influenza, CMV and Epstein-Barr virus, according to a later analysis. This cohort had only TCR beta chains sequenced, and the lack of alpha or paired-chain data limited which features could be detected. CMV serostatus was the only immune exposure information available for the cohort. Because the 87-base-pair reads could not distinguish some IMGT-functional V segments, including TRBV6-2 and TRBV6-3, those segments were excluded. In a later analysis, TCR association rates were found to vary across HLA loci, with the most associated TCRs seen for DRB1 alleles and the fewest for HLA-C alleles. Presence/absence analyses assumed roughly uniform sequencing depth across donors, an assumption that may not hold. Linkage disequilibrium might explain the correlated functional status among segregating V segments, but an unknown experimental factor could not be ruled out. A later analysis found that most CMV-associated TCR beta chains appeared HLA-restricted, with HLA associations seemingly driven largely by CMV exposure. In vitro tests confirmed that a few of the cytomegalovirus-associated TCR beta chains recognize cytomegalovirus antigens. Because some donors lacked HLA typing at each locus, the association tests relied only on the typed subset. A later analysis found that HLA-associated TCR beta chains were more clonally expanded and had lower generation probabilities than equally common non-associated chains. Across donors, most TCR sequences were observed very rarely, whereas some public TCRs were present in many individuals. The classifier was reported to diagnose cytomegalovirus status with high specificity and sensitivity in both the original and validation cohorts. A further reported finding was that TCR beta sequences accurately predicted the HLA-A and HLA-B alleles for most subjects in the first cohort. When HLA alleles, especially DR and DQ, strongly co-occurred, attributing TCR associations to individual alleles was difficult. A total of 150 to 200 TCR beta chains were listed by the study as associated with cytomegalovirus. A group of highly shared sequence variants was considered likely to be a technical artifact of the sequencing pipeline. Some 15 rarely observed V segments, including chromosome 9 orphons, were excluded from the earlier analysis of almost 600 of the donors because counts were too low. A later analysis associated about 17,000 TCR beta sequences with specific HLA alleles at a false discovery rate of 0.05. In a later genetic analysis, a missense DCLRE1C variant was associated with V-gene and J-gene trimming of TCR beta chains, and the association was replicated in an independent cohort. In a later genetic analysis, fewer N-insertions in productive TCRs were reported among donors in an Asian-associated ancestry cluster than the approximately 670-donor mean. In an earlier analysis of 587 of the donors, most TCR beta V segments appeared in productive rearrangements about 87% or about 30% of the time, broadly matching IMGT annotations.

The cohort was made up of 500 to 850 healthy bone marrow donors. Cohort members were all nominally healthy when sampled, although unrecorded immune exposures were likely present. The donor was CMV seropositive and belonged to the group of 250 to 350 seropositive cohort members. Every donor gave a peripheral blood sample, and the peripheral blood mononuclear cells from that sample were used for TCR beta sequencing. The Qiagen DNeasy Blood Extraction Kit was used to extract genomic DNA from the blood cell samples. From V the trimming removes 0 bases and from J it removes 12 bases, while the gene matches leave 8 bases of the junction unaccounted for. According to the germline V gene (reference sequence), CDR1 reads GTSNPN and CDR2 reads SVGIG. The CDR3 covers 16 residues, taking in both the cysteine and the phenylalanine. The kept DNA is CDR3 alone, 48 bases in frame from the first base.

The source is a woman in her thirties or forties in good health and CMV-seropositive. The sequence is built from TRBV30 and TRBJ2-1; 16 nucleotides in the junction match TRBD2. The sample comprised PBMCs. The DNA is as follows: TGTGCCTGGAGTGTGGGACTAGCGGGAGGGCCGGAACGGCAGTTCTTC. The resulting protein is CAWSVGLAGGPERQFF.